One sample yielded the 20 T cell receptor beta chains listed below, sequenced in a study of blood T cell repertoires in COVID-19 (dated by TCRdb to about 2020). Library creation used the immunoSEQ multiplex PCR assay. Held by TCRdb, this immuneACCESS table contains in-frame sequences only and omits some clones. Under half of the omission traces to an unresolved V gene where checked; the cause of the rest is unknown. The sample table shows approximately 440,000 clones, and less than 95% are seen once. The leading ten clones occupy 0.6% of the sample. Sample: PBMCs or T cells enriched from blood (not recorded which). The receptor set was obtained from a man aged 18 to 30 who had recovered from COVID-19.

This clone has only one observation. V gene TRBV4-1 combines with J gene TRBJ1-4; D uncertain. Germline V gives CDR1 MGHRA, CDR2 YSYEKL. With 3 bases removed from V and 8 bases from J, the gap between germline ends came to 19 bases. The CDR3 runs 16 residues. The CDR3, as DNA: TGCGCCAGCAGCCAGGAGGCCTGGTCTGGGGTAGAAAAACTGTTTTTT. Translated, it gives CASSQEAWSGVEKLFF.

The V and J genes are TRBV27 and TRBJ1-2; TRBD1 is a possible D gene (6 bases). This CDR3 is 14 amino acids long. Per germline, CDR1 MNHEY and CDR2 SMNVEV (reference sequence). Deletions cut 4 bases from V and 0 bases from J, with 9 bases between. The CDR3 is CASSSNRANYGYTF. The CDR3 nucleotides are TGTGCCAGCAGTTCAAACAGGGCTAACTATGGCTACACCTTC.

The CDR3 DNA sequence: TGTGCCAGCAGCTCTTTACCGGGACAGGGAAACACCATATATTTT. Translation gives CASSSLPGQGNTIYF. The rearrangement uses TRBV7-8 and TRBJ1-3; TRBD1 matches at 7 bases. V shed 4 bases, J shed 4 bases, and the junction held 7 bases outside the gene matches. This CDR3 contains 15 residues. CDR1 and CDR2 (germline): SGHVS, FQNEAQ. The full variable domain, completed using reference TRBV7-8 and TRBJ1-3, is GAGVSQSPRYKVAKRGQDVALRCDPISGHVSLFWYQQALGQGPEFLTYFQNEAQLDKSGLPSDRFFAERPEGSVSTLKIQRTQQEDSAVYLCASSSLPGQGNTIYFGEGSWLTVV.

In this sample, this clone turned up a few times. The gene calls are TRBV7-9 and TRBJ1-6, with 10 bases that match TRBD1. With V trimmed by 3 bases and J by 8 bases, 4 bases remained unmatched. CDR1 is SEHNR, CDR2 FQNEAQ, per germline (reference sequence). There are 15 residues in the CDR3. DNA for the CDR3: TGTGCCAGCAGCTTGATGACAGGGGGCTATTCACCCCTCCACTTT. Amino acid sequence: CASSLMTGGYSPLHF. Full variable domain (remainder filled in from reference TRBV7-9 and TRBJ1-6): DTGVSQNPRHKITKRGQNVTFRCDPISEHNRLYWYRQTLGQGPEFLTYFQNEAQLEKSRLLSDRFSAERPKGSFSTLEIQRTEQGDSAMYLCASSLMTGGYSPLHFGNGTRLTVT.

The chain joins TRBV19 to TRBJ1-1, with D unresolved. The V and J ends lost 3 bases and 1 base respectively, with 9 bases between them. Per germline, CDR1 LNHDA and CDR2 SQIVND (reference sequence). This CDR3 region has 14 residues. CDR3 amino acids: CASSMGAWNTEAFF. The CDR3, as DNA: TGTGCCAGTAGTATGGGAGCATGGAACACTGAAGCTTTCTTT.

This chain links TRBV10-3 with TRBJ1-6, with D unclear. The CDR3 consists of 13 residues. The ends were cut back, 6 bases at V and 8 bases at J, with 11 bases in the middle. The germline CDR1 and CDR2 sequences are ENHRY and SYGVKD. CDR3 loop: CAIRGTWDSPLHF. As DNA, the CDR3 is TGTGCCATCAGGGGCACTTGGGATTCACCCCTCCACTTT.

V and J are TRBV7-8 and TRBJ1-5; 9 bases are a match to TRBD1. The CDR3 runs to 15 residues. Germline V gives CDR1 SGHVS, CDR2 FQNEAQ. V lost 4 bases to trimming and J lost 4 bases; unmatched junction nucleotides: 5. CDR3 in amino acids: CASSSGTGLNQPQHF. Written as DNA, the CDR3 is TGTGCCAGCAGCTCCGGGACAGGGCTAAATCAGCCCCAGCATTTT. Based on the CDR3 plus reference TRBV7-8 and TRBJ1-5, the full variable domain is GAGVSQSPRYKVAKRGQDVALRCDPISGHVSLFWYQQALGQGPEFLTYFQNEAQLDKSGLPSDRFFAERPEGSVSTLKIQRTQQEDSAVYLCASSSGTGLNQPQHFGDGTRLSIL.

The CDR3 here is CASSEDRNTEAFF. CDR3 DNA sequence: TGTGCCAGCAGTGAAGACAGAAACACTGAAGCTTTCTTT. J is TRBJ1-1 and V is TRBV2; D not certain. There are 13 residues in the CDR3. Germline V gene lookup returns CDR1 SNHLY and CDR2 FYNNEI. Trimming pared 1 base from V and 2 bases from J, leaving 5 bases between.

V usage is TRBV4-2 and J usage is TRBJ2-7; perhaps TRBD1 as D (5 bases). V was cut by 0 bases and J by 6 bases, with 12 bases left in between. This CDR3 spans 14 amino acids. Germline V CDR1 and CDR2: LGHNA, YNFKEQ. Here the CDR3 reads CASSQEETVSEQYF. The CDR3 nucleotides are TGTGCCAGCAGCCAAGAGGAGACAGTCTCCGAGCAGTACTTC.

The chain employs TRBV2 and TRBJ2-1; D is possibly TRBD1 (5 bases). This CDR3 has 15 amino acids. The V gene's germline CDR1 is SNHLY and CDR2 FYNNEI. The V end was cut by 6 bases, the J end by 0 bases, with 12 bases between. CDR3 sequence: CASRKTESSYNEQFF. DNA for the CDR3: TGTGCCAGCAGGAAGACAGAGAGCTCCTACAATGAGCAGTTCTTC.

The chain couples TRBV20-1 to TRBJ2-3; 10 nucleotides match TRBD2. CDR3 length: 16 amino acids. The V gene's germline CDR1 is DFQATT and CDR2 SNEGSKA (reference sequence). V shed 3 bases, J shed 1 base, and the junction held 7 bases outside the gene matches. CDR3 in DNA: TGCAGTGCTAGTAATCGGGGGACTAGCGGCACAGATACGCAGTATTTT. Residues: CSASNRGTSGTDTQYF.

The chain employs TRBV30 and TRBJ1-1; the match to TRBD1 covers 7 bases. This CDR3 is 15 amino acids long. CDR1 and CDR2 from the germline V gene are GTSNPN and SVGIG (reference sequence). V lost 1 base and J lost 5; bases outside the gene matches: 10. CDR3 region: CAWSANRGWVTEAFF. The CDR3 nucleotides read TGTGCCTGGAGTGCAAACAGGGGTTGGGTTACTGAAGCTTTCTTT.

This clone has a handful of counts. The chain employs TRBV3-1 (or the pseudogene TRBV3-2) and TRBJ1-2; 7 bases map to TRBD1. The length of the CDR3 is 14 residues. Germline assignment: CDR1 LGHDT and CDR2 YNNKEL (reference sequence). J lost 4 bases, V lost 8 bases, and 10 bases had no gene match. The DNA for the CDR3 is TGTGCCAGCTGCTTTGGGACAGAACTCTATGGCTACACCTTC. This sequence encodes CASCFGTELYGYTF.

This clone was seen a single time. The chain uses TRBV28 and TRBJ1-3; D perhaps matches TRBD1 (5 bases). This CDR3 is built from 17 residues. Germline V CDR1 and CDR2: MDHEN, SYDVKM. Trimming cost V 5 bases and J 0 bases, with 17 bases left between them. As DNA, the CDR3 is TGTGCCAGCAGTCAGAACTTTGGGGCCCCCTCTGGAAACACCATATATTTT. Residues: CASSQNFGAPSGNTIYF.

The count of this clone is one. The gene calls are TRBV10-2 and TRBJ1-1; D not certain. Germline CDR1 WSHSY, CDR2 SAAADI. With 2 bases removed from V and 1 base from J, the gap between germline ends came to 11 bases. The CDR3 runs 15 residues. CDR3 bases: TGCGCCAGCAGTGAGCGGAGTCCTCCGAACACTGAAGCTTTCTTT. It translates to CASSERSPPNTEAFF.

The chain uses TRBV7-6 and TRBJ2-1, with 9 bases aligning to TRBD1. The CDR3 consists of 14 residues. After removal of 2 bases from V and 7 bases from J, the junction contained 3 bases not matched to a gene. Germline V gives CDR1 SGHVS, CDR2 FNYEAQ. The DNA of the CDR3 is TGTGCCAGCAGCTTATGGGACAGGGCGAATGAGCAGTTCTTC. It specifies CASSLWDRANEQFF.

The sample holds a few counts of this clone. The rearrangement links TRBV14 to TRBJ2-1; tentative D call: TRBD2 (5 bases). Germline V gives CDR1 SGHDN, CDR2 FVKESK. The CDR3 is 15 amino acids. V was trimmed by 4 bases and J by 3 bases, leaving 13 bases between them. The CDR3 nucleotides read TGTGCCAGCAGCCGCACTAGATCTGGCTACAATGAGCAGTTCTTC. It yields the protein CASSRTRSGYNEQFF.

The count of this clone is one. The V call is TRBV6-4, the J call TRBJ1-1; 11 positions match TRBD1. Germline V gene lookup returns CDR1 MRHNA and CDR2 SNTAGT. Trimming took 4 bases from V and 4 from J; bases not matched to a gene: 2. There are 14 residues in the CDR3. The CDR3 here is CASSAGTGGTEAFF. Written as DNA, the CDR3 is TGTGCCAGCAGTGCCGGGACAGGGGGCACTGAAGCTTTCTTT.

This chain joins TRBV19 and TRBJ2-1; perhaps TRBD2 as D (6 bases). V shed 5 bases and J shed 7 bases, with 18 bases lying between them. Germline CDR1 is LNHDA and CDR2 is SQIVND (reference sequence). The CDR3 has 15 residues. CDR3 region: CASSRALGAGNEQFF. The CDR3 DNA reads TGTGCCAGTAGTCGGGCCTTAGGGGCGGGAAATGAGCAGTTCTTC.

The V call is TRBV7-2, the J call TRBJ2-3, with 14 bases aligning to TRBD2. The V gene's germline CDR1 is SGHTA and CDR2 FQGNSA. The V and J ends lost 1 base and 10 bases, in that order; junction bases with no gene match: 4. The CDR3 totals 15 residues. This chain's CDR3 is CASSLVGTSGRAQYF. CDR3 sequence (DNA): TGTGCCAGCAGCTTAGTAGGGACTAGCGGGAGAGCGCAGTATTTT.